This T cell receptor (beta chain) was recovered during a study of blood T cell repertoires in COVID-19. Study background: Sources were T cells, B-cell-depleted T cells, or PBMCs; the material itself was cDNA or gDNA.

Enrollees, about 18 to 89 years old, lived in 24 US areas. Two negative PCRs, clearance, or symptom resolution were required of recovered Cohort 3 donors. V was pared by 4 bases and J by 3 bases, with 11 bases between. CDR1 and CDR2 from the germline V gene are SGHRS and YFSETQ. The CDR3 sequence is 14 residues long. Repertoires were generated with immunoSEQ multiplex PCR, while TCRdb's copy carries only in-frame clones and drops some. The table has 150,000 to 200,000 clones, around 80% seen once. This chain uses TRBV5-1 with TRBJ2-1; perhaps TRBD2 as D (6 bases). This receptor was identified in a man in his fifties or sixties who had recovered from COVID-19. Sequencing used PBMCs or T cells enriched from blood (not recorded which). CDR3 loop: CASSALGGYNEQFF. CDR3 in DNA: TGCGCCAGCAGCGCCTTGGGGGGCTACAATGAGCAGTTCTTC.